This record concerns one T cell receptor (beta chain) sequence. Antigen specificity is unknown. Relative to the germline gene, one junction end is altered; a read error may explain this. This record belongs to a study of tumor and adjacent non-tumor tissue in lung cancer. Study-wide context: Samples averaged around 4 million productive TCRbeta reads each. Study conclusions and caveats: Tumor repertoires had a smaller top 100 clone share than normal lung. Higher tumor TCR diversity was associated with shorter survival.

Germline V gene sequence: CDR1 SGHAT, CDR2 FQNNGV. The CDR3 loop spans 15 amino acids. The template was RNA from unsorted bulk tissue. TCRbeta libraries were built with three rounds of nested PCR, modified from ARM-PCR. One entry per CDR3 protein, called by TCRdb with MiXCR from the multiplex PCR reads. This table holds under 95,000 distinct CDR3 sequences, 61% found once. The sample taken for sequencing was lung tumor tissue. V gene TRBV11-2 combines with J gene TRBJ2-2; 7 bases fit TRBD1. The receptor's source is a man in his 70s with non-small cell lung cancer. The CDR3 nucleotides are TGTGCCAGCAGCTCACCGGGTTTACGCACAGGGGAGCTGTTTTTC. Encoded protein: CASSSPGLRTGELFF.